This entry describes one T cell receptor beta chain. The antigen is not known. Attachment of unique molecular identifiers to individual cDNA molecules was performed. Each CDR3 protein gets one entry after TCRdb re-called the 5' RACE reads with MiXCR. The sample has around 70,000 distinct CDR3 sequences, roughly 16% seen once. This sample was included in a study of early T cells in non-severe SARS-CoV-2 infection. Study details: Sequencing of unsorted whole blood was done on bulk RNA, leaving chains unpaired.

Study outcomes and limitations: VDJdb-based annotation leaned toward anti-spike CD8 responses and missed private and CD4 specificities.

The material sequenced was whole blood. This receptor was obtained from an adult who was a healthcare worker with PCR-confirmed SARS-CoV-2 infection or an uninfected control (not recorded which).

The CDR3 DNA reads as TGTGCCAGCAGAGATCTTGGGACTAATGAAAAACTGTTTTTT. Translated, it gives CASRDLGTNEKLFF. V is TRBV6-2 or TRBV6-3 and J is TRBJ1-4; D unclear. Germline CDR1 MNHEY, CDR2 SVGEGT. V gave up 6 bases and J gave up 2 bases, with 10 bases separating them. The CDR3 is 14 residues long.